A single sample gave rise to the 6 T cell receptor beta chains below, sequenced in a study of T cell repertoires in cytomegalovirus infection. TCRdb fed the reads into MiXCR, producing one record per CDR3 protein. The table has approximately 200,000 distinct CDR3 sequences, 22% seen once. Specimen: CD8+ T cells from PBMCs. These receptors were obtained from a human donor in good health (CMV status not recorded). Some clones in this sample may be carry-over from other donors' samples.

The CDR3 protein is CASKSTETQYF. CDR3 DNA: TGTGCCAGCAAGTCAACGGAGACCCAGTACTTC. The genes are TRBV28 and TRBJ2-5, with D uncertain. The germline V and J ends were trimmed by 7 bases and 5 bases, with 8 bases remaining between them. The CDR3 covers 11 residues. The germline V gene has CDR1 MDHEN and CDR2 SYDVKM.

This chain uses TRBV12-3 or TRBV12-4 with TRBJ2-1; possible D gene TRBD1, 5 bases. V lost 2 bases to trimming and J lost 5 bases, with 19 bases between them. The CDR3 totals 17 residues. In DNA, the CDR3 is TGTGCCAGCAGTTTATTCGATGACAGCTCTGGGGACAATGAGCAGTTCTTC. As protein: CASSLFDDSSGDNEQFF.

This clonotype was counted many times. This chain uses TRBV7-6 with TRBJ1-5, with D perhaps matching TRBD1 (5 bases). Germline V gives CDR1 SGHVS, CDR2 FNYEAQ. This CDR3 contains 16 residues. Trimming shortened V by 5 bases and J by 5 bases, and 19 bases separated the two germline ends. This CDR3 reads CASSAKDSPRDQPQHF. CDR3 DNA: TGTGCCAGCAGCGCAAAAGACAGTCCCCGCGATCAGCCCCAGCATTTT.

This clonotype was seen more than once but under ten times. This chain links TRBV6-1 with TRBJ2-3, with 8 positions matching TRBD1. This CDR3 region has 15 residues. The V gene's germline CDR1 is MNHNS and CDR2 SASEGT. The V and J ends lost 7 bases and 3 bases, in that order; junction bases with no gene match: 9. CDR3 nucleotides: TGTGCCAGCAAGACAGGGGACACCTTTACAGATACGCAGTATTTT. Protein sequence: CASKTGDTFTDTQYF.

This clonotype was seen at least ten times. The chain employs TRBV14 and TRBJ2-7; a weak D match, TRBD2 (6 bases). V lost 2 bases and J lost 2, with 10 bases in between. The germline V gene has CDR1 SGHDN and CDR2 FVKESK. This CDR3 region has 14 residues. CDR3: CASSQFTGAYEQYF. The DNA of the CDR3 is TGTGCCAGCAGCCAATTCACGGGAGCCTACGAGCAGTACTTC.

The V gene is TRBV7-8, the J gene TRBJ1-2; TRBD1 matches 8 bases. This CDR3 is built from 15 residues. Losses at the gene ends were 7 bases for V and 1 base for J; bases not matched to a gene: 8. Germline V lookup: CDR1 SGHVS, CDR2 FQNEAQ. The CDR3 nucleotides read TGTGCCAGCACGGAAATGGGACAGGATAACTATGGCTACACCTTC. Its protein is CASTEMGQDNYGYTF.